This TCR beta chain stems from a study of sequential checkpoint blockade in melanoma. Whole-study context: Patients were randomized 1:1 to nivolumab-then-ipilimumab or ipilimumab-then-nivolumab first-line. After both sequences, patients received maintenance nivolumab. DNA from over 80 pretreatment tumor samples underwent TCRβ immunosequencing.

The V and J ends lost 2 bases and 7 bases, in that order; junction bases with no gene match: 10. Germline loops: CDR1 LNHNV, CDR2 YYDKDF (reference sequence). The CDR3 loop spans 16 amino acids. Documented treatment: randomized to nivolumab then ipilimumab (arm A) or the reverse (arm B). None of the patients previously received DNA-damaging chemotherapy. Some clones are missing from TCRdb's copy, which holds only in-frame ones; the method was immunoSEQ multiplex PCR. The sample records 5,000 to 6,000 clones, about 30% being singletons. By proportion, this clone is medium-sized. The chain carries TRBV15 and TRBJ1-4; 7 nucleotides align to TRBD1. This material consisted of tumor tissue (inferred from file names), taken from a patient given nivolumab and ipilimumab in sequence. The sequence came from a human donor with melanoma. The CDR3 is CATSRSRQGGAEKLFF. CDR3 in DNA: TGTGCCACCAGCAGATCTCGACAGGGTGGAGCTGAAAAACTGTTTTTT.